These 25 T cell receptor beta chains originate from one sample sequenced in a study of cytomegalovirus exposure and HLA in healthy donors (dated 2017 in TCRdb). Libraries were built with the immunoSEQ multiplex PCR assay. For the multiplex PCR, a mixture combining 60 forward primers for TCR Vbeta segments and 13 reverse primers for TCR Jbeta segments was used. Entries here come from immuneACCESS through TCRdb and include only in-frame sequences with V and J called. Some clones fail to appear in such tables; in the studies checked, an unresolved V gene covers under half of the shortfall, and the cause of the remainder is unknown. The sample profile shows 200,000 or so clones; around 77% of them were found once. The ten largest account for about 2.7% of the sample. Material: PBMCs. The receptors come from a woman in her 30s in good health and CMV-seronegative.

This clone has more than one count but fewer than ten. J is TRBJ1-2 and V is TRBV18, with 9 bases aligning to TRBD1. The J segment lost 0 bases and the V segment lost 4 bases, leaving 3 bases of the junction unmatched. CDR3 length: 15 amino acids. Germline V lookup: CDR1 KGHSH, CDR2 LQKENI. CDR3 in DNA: TGTGCCAGCTCACGGGGACAGGGAGCTAACTATGGCTACACCTTC. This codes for CASSRGQGANYGYTF.

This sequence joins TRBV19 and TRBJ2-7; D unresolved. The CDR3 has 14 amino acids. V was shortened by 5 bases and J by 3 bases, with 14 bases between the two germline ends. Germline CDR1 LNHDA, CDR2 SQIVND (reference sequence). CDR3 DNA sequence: TGTGCCAGTAGTTATACGCTTAGTCACTACGAGCAGTACTTC. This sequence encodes CASSYTLSHYEQYF.

The CDR3 is CASSQPRDGRDTEAFF. For the CDR3, the DNA is TGCGCCAGCAGCCAACCCCGGGACGGGAGGGACACTGAAGCTTTCTTT. This chain joins TRBV4-1 and TRBJ1-1; D may be TRBD1 (5 bases). Per germline, CDR1 MGHRA and CDR2 YSYEKL. This CDR3 has 16 amino acids. Between the trimmed V and J ends, which lost 2 bases and 3 bases, there was a span of 16 bases.

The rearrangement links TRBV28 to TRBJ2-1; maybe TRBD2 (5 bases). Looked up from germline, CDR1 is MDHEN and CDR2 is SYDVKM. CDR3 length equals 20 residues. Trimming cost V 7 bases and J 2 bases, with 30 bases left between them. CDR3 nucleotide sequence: TGTGCCAGCAACCCCTCGCTTGGGCTAGCTGGAACGTCGGCCTACAATGAGCAGTTCTTC. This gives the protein CASNPSLGLAGTSAYNEQFF.

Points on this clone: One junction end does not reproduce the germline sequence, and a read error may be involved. The DNA of the CDR3 is TGCGCCAGCAGCTCAGTAGCGGGGGAAGAGGCCCAGTACTTC. Its protein is CASSSVAGEEAQYF. The rearrangement joins TRBV5-1 to TRBJ2-5; 9 positions agree with TRBD2. The CDR3 loop spans 14 amino acids. The germline gives CDR1 SGHRS, CDR2 YFSETQ.

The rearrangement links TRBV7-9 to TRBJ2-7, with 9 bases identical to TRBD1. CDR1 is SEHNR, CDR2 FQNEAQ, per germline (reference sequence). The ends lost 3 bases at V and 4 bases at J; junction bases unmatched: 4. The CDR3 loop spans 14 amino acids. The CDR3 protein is CASSLTGTGYEQYF. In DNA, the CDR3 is TGTGCCAGCAGCTTGACCGGGACAGGGTACGAGCAGTACTTC.

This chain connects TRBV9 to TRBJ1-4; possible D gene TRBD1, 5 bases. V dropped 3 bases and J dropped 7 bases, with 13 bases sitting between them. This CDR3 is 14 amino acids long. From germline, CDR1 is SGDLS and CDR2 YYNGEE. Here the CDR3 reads CASSAQGVGEKLFF. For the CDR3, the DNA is TGTGCCAGCAGCGCGCAGGGCGTCGGTGAAAAACTGTTTTTT.

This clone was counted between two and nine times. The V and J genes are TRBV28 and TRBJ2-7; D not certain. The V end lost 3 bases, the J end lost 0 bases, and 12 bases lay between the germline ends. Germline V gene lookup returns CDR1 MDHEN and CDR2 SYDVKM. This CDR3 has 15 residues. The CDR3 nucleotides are TGTGCCAGCAGTTTTCAAGGAGACCCCTCCTACGAGCAGTACTTC. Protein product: CASSFQGDPSYEQYF.

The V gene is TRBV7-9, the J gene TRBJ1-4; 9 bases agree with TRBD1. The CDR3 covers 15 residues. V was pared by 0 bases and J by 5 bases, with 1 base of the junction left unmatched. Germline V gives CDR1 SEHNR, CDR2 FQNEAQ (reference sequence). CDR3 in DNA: TGTGCCAGCAGCTTAGCGGGGACAGGGAATGAAAAACTGTTTTTT. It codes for CASSLAGTGNEKLFF.

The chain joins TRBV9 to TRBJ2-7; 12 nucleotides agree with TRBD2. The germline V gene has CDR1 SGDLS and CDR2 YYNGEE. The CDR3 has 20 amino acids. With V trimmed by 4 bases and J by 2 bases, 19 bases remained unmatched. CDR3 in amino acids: CASSSRSGPGTSGLTYEQYF. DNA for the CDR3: TGTGCCAGCAGCTCGCGTTCGGGGCCCGGGACTAGCGGGCTCACCTACGAGCAGTACTTC.

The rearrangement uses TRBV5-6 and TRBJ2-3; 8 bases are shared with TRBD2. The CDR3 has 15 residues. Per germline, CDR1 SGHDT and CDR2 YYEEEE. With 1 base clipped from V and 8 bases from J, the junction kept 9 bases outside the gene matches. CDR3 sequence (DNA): TGTGCCAGCAGCTTGTACGTAGCGGGATCAGTTACGCAGTATTTT. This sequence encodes CASSLYVAGSVTQYF. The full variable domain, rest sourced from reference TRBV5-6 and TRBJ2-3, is DAGVTQSPTHLIKTRGQQVTLRCSPKSGHDTVSWYQQALGQGPQFIFQYYEEEERQRGNFPDRFSGHQFPNYSSELNVNALLLGDSALYLCASSLYVAGSVTQYFGPGTRLTVL.

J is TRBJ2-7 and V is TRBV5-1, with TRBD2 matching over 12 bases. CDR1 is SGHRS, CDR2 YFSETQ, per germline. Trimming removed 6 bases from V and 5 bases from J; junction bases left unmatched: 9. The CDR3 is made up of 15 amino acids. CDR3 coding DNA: TGCGCCAGCAACTCTCTAGCGGGGGGGCCCCACGAGCAGTACTTC. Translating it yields CASNSLAGGPHEQYF.

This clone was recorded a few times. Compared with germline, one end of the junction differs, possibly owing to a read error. The CDR3 reads CASSEGPTGLNTEAFF. CDR3 in DNA: TGTGCCAGCAGCGAAGGCCCGACAGGGCTGAACACTGAAGCTTTCTTT. The chain uses TRBV2 and TRBJ1-1; 7 nucleotides agree with TRBD1. The germline V gene has CDR1 SNHLY and CDR2 FYNNEI. The CDR3 is 16 amino acids. The full variable domain, in which reference TRBV2 and TRBJ1-1 provide the parts outside the CDR3, is EPEVTQTPSHQVTQMGQEVILRCVPISNHLYFYWYRQILGQKVEFLVSFYNNEISEKSEIFDDQFSVERPDGSNFTLKIRSTKLEDSAMYFCASSEGPTGLNTEAFFGQGTRLTVV.

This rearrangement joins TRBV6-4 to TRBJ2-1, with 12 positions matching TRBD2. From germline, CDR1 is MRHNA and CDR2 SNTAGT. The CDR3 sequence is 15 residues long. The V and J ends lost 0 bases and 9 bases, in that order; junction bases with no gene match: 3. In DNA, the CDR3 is TGTGCCAGCAGTGACTCGACTAGCGGGAGACGTGAGCAGTTCTTC. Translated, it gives CASSDSTSGRREQFF.

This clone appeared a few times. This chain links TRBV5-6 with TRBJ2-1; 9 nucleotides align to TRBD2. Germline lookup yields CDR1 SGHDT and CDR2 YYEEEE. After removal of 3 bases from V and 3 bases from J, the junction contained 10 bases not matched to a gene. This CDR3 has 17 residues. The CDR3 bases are TGTGCCAGCAGCTGGGGGCTAGCGGGACCACGCTACAATGAGCAGTTCTTC. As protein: CASSWGLAGPRYNEQFF.

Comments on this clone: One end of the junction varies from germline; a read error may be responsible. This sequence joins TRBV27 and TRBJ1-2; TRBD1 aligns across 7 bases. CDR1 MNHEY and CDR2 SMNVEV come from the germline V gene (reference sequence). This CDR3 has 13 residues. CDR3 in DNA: TGTGCCAGCAGACCGACAGGGAGCTATGGCTACCCCTTC. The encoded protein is CASRPTGSYGYPF.

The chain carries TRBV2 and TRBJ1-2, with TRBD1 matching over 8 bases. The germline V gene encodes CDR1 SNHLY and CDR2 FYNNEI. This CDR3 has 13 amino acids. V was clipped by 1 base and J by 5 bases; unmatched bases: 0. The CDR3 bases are TGTGCCAGCAGTGAAGGGACAGGGTATGGCTACACCTTC. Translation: CASSEGTGYGYTF.

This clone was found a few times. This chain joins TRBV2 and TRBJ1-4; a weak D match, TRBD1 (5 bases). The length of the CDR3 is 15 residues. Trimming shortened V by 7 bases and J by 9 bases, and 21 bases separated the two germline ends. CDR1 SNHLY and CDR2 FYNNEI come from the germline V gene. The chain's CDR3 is CASKEGRDSYKKLFF. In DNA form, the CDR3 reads TGTGCCAGCAAAGAAGGTCGGGACTCCTATAAAAAACTGTTTTTT. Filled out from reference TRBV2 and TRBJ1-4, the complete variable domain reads EPEVTQTPSHQVTQMGQEVILRCVPISNHLYFYWYRQILGQKVEFLVSFYNNEISEKSEIFDDQFSVERPDGSNFTLKIRSTKLEDSAMYFCASKEGRDSYKKLFFGSGTQLSVL.

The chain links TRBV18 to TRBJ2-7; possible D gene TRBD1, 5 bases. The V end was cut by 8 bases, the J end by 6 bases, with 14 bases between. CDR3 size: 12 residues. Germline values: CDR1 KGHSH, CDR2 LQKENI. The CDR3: CASAPGFSEQYF. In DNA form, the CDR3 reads TGTGCCAGCGCCCCAGGGTTTAGCGAGCAGTACTTC.

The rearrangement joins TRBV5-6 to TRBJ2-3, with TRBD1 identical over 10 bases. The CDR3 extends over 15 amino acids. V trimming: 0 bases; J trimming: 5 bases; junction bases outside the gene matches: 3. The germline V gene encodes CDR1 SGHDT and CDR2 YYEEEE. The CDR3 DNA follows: TGTGCCAGCAGCTTGGGGGGGACAGGGGAAGATACGCAGTATTTT. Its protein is CASSLGGTGEDTQYF.

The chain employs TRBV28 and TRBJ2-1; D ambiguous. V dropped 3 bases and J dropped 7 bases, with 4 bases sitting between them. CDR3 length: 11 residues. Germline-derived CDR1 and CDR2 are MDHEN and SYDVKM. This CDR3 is CASSFLNEQFF. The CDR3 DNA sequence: TGTGCCAGCAGTTTCTTAAATGAGCAGTTCTTC.

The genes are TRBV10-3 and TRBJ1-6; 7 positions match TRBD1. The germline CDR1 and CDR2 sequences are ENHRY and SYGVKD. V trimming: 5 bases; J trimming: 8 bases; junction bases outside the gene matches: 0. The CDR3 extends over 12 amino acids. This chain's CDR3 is CAISTGDSPLHF. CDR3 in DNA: TGTGCCATCAGTACAGGGGATTCACCCCTCCACTTT.

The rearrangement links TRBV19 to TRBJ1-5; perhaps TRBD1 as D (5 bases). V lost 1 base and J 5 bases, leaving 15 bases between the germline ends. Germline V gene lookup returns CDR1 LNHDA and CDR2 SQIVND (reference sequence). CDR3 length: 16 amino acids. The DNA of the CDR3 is TGTGCCAGTAGTATAGTAAGGGGCGGGGGGGATCAGCCCCAGCATTTT. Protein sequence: CASSIVRGGGDQPQHF.

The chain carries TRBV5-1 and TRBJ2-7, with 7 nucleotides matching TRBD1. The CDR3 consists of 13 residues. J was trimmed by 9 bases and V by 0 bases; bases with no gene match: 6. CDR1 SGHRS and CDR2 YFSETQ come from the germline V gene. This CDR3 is CASSLDRDSRQYF. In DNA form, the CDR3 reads TGCGCCAGCAGCTTGGACCGGGACAGTCGGCAGTACTTC.

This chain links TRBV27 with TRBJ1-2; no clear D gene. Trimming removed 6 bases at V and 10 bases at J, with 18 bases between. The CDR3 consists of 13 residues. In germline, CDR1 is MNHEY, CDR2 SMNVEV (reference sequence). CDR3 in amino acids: CASRPLNSVDYTF. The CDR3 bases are TGTGCCAGCAGACCCCTGAATAGTGTAGACTACACCTTC.